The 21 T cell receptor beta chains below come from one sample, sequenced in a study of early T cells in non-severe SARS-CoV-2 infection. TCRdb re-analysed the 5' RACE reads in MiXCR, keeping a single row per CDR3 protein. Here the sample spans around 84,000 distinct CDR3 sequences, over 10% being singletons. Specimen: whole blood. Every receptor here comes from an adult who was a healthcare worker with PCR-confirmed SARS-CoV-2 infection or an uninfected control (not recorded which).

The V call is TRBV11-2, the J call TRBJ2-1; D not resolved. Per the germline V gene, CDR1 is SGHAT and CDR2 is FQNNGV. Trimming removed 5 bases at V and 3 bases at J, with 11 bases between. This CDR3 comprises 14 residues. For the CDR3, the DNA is TGTGCCAGCAGCCCAGTCGAGGTCTACAATGAGCAGTTCTTC. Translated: CASSPVEVYNEQFF.

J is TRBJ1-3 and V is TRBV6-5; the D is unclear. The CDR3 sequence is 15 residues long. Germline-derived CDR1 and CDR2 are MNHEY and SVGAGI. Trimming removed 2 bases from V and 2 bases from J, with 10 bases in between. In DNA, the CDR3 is TGTGCCAGCAGTTACCTGGGGTTCACTGGAAACACCATATATTTT. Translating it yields CASSYLGFTGNTIYF.

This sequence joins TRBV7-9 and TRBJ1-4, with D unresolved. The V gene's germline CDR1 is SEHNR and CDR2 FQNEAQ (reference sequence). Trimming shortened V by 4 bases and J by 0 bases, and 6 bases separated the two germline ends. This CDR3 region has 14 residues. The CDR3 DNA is TGTGCCAGCAGCTCAGATACAACTAATGAAAAACTGTTTTTT. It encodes CASSSDTTNEKLFF.

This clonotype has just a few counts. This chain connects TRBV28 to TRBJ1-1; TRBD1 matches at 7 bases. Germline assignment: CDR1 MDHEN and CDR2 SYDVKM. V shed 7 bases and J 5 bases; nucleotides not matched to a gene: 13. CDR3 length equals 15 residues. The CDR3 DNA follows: TGTGCCAGCACTTACATAGGGGGCCTCTGGACTGAAGCTTTCTTT. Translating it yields CASTYIGGLWTEAFF.

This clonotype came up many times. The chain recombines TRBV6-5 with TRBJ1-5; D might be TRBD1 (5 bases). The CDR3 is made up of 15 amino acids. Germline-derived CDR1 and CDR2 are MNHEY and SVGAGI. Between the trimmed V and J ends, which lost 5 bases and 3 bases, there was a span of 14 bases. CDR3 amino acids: CASSLRTNVNQPQHF. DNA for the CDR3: TGTGCCAGCAGTCTTAGGACAAACGTCAATCAGCCCCAGCATTTT.

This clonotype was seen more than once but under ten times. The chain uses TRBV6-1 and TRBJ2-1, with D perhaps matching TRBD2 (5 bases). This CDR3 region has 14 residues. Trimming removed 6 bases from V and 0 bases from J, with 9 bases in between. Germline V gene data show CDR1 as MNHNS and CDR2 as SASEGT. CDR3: CASRLEASYNEQFF. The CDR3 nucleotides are TGTGCCAGCAGATTGGAGGCCTCCTACAATGAGCAGTTCTTC.

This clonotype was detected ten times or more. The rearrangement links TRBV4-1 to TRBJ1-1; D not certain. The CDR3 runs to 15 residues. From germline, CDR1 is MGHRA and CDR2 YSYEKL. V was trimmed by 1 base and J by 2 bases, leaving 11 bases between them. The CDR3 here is CASSQGSGDNTEAFF. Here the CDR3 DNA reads TGCGCCAGCAGCCAAGGTTCTGGGGATAACACTGAAGCTTTCTTT.

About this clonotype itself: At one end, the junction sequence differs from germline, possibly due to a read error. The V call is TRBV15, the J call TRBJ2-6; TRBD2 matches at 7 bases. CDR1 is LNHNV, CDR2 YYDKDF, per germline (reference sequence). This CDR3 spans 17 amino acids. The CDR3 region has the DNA TGTGTCACCAGCAGCGGGACTGCCGGCTCTGGGGCCAACGTCCTGACTTTC. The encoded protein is CVTSSGTAGSGANVLTF.

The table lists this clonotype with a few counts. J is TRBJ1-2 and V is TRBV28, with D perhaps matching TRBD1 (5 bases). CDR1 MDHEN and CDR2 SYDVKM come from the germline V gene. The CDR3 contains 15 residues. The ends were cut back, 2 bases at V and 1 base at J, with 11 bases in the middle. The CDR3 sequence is CASSLRGRVNYGYTF. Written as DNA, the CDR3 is TGTGCCAGCAGTTTACGTGGCAGGGTTAACTATGGCTACACCTTC.

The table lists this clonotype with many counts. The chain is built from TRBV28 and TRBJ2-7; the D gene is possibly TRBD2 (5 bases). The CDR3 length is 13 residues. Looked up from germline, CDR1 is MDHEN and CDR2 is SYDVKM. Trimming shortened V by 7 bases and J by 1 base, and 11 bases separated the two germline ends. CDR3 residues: CASTEGGSYEQYF. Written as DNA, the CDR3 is TGTGCCAGCACTGAGGGTGGGTCCTACGAGCAGTACTTC. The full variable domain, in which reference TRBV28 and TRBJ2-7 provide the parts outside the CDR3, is DVKVTQSSRYLVKRTGEKVFLECVQDMDHENMFWYRQDPGLGLRLIYFSYDVKMKEKGDIPEGYSVSREKKERFSLILESASTNQTSMYLCASTEGGSYEQYFGPGTRLTVT.

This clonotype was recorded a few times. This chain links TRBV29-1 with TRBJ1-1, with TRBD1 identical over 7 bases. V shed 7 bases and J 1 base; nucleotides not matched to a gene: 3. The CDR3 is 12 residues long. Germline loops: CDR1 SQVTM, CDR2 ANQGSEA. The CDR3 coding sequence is TGCAGCGCGTACAGGGGGAACACTGAAGCTTTCTTT. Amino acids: CSAYRGNTEAFF. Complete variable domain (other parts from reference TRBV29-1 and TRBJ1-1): SAVISQKPSRDICQRGTSLTIQCQVDSQVTMMFWYRQQPGQSLTLIATANQGSEATYESGFVIDKFPISRPNLTFSTLTVSNMSPEDSSIYLCSAYRGNTEAFFGQGTRLTVV.

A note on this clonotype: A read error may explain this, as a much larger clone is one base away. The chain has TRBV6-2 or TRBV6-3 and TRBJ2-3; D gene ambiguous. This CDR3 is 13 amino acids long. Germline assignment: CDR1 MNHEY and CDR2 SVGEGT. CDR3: CVSSKGPTDTQYF. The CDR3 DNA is TGTGTCAGCAGTAAGGGCCCTACAGATACGCAGTATTTT.

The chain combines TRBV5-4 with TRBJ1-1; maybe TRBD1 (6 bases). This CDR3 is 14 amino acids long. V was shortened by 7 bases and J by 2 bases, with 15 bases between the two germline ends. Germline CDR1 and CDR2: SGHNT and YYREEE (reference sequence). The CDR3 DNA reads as TGTGCCAGCTTTCAGGGGAATTTCAACACTGAAGCTTTCTTT. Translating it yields CASFQGNFNTEAFF.

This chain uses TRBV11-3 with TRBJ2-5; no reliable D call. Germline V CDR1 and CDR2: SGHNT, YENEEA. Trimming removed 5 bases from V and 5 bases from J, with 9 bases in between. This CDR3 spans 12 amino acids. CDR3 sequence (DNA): TGTGCCAGCAGCACCGGGCTGGAGACCCAGTACTTC. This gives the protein CASSTGLETQYF.

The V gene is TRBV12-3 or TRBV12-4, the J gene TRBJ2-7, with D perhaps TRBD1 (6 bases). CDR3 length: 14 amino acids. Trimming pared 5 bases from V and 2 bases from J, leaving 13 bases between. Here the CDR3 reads CASSAPGQTYEQYF. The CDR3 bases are TGTGCCAGCAGTGCCCCCGGACAGACCTACGAGCAGTACTTC.

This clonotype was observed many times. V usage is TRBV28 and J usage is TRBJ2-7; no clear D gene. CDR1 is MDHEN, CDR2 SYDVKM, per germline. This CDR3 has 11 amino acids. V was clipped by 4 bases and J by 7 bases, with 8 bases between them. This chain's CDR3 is CASSSLGEQYF. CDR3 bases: TGTGCCAGCAGTTCACTGGGGGAGCAGTACTTC.

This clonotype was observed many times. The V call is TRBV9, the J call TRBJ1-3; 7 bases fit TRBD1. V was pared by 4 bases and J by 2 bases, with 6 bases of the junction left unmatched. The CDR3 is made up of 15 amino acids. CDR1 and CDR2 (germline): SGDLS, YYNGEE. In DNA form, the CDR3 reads TGTGCCAGCAGCTCAGCGACAGGGCCTGGAAACACCATATATTTT. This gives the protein CASSSATGPGNTIYF.

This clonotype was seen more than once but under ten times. The CDR3 sequence: CASSRRTGGLGKETQYF. In DNA, the CDR3 is TGTGCCAGCAGCCGCCGGACAGGGGGCCTCGGCAAGGAGACCCAGTACTTC. The chain carries TRBV7-9 and TRBJ2-5; 11 nucleotides align to TRBD1. V trimming: 5 bases; J trimming: 5 bases; junction bases outside the gene matches: 13. There are 17 residues in the CDR3. Germline loops: CDR1 SEHNR, CDR2 FQNEAQ (reference sequence).

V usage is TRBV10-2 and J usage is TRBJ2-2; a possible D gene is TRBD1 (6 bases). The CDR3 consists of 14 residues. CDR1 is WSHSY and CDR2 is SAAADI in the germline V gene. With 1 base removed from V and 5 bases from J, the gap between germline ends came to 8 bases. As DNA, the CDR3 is TGCGCCAGCAGTGAGTACGGACAGACCGGGGAGCTGTTTTTT. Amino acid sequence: CASSEYGQTGELFF.

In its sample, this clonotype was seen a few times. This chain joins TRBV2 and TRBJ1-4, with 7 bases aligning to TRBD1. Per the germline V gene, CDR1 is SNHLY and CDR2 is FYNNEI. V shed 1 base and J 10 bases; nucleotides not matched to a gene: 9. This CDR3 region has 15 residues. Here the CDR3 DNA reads TGTGCCAGCAGTGAAGAGAGCAGACAGGGTACAAAACTGTTTTTT. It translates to CASSEESRQGTKLFF.

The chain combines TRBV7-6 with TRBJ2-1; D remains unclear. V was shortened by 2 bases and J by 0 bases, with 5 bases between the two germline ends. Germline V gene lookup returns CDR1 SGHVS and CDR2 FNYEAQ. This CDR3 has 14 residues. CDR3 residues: CASSLQVSYNEQFF. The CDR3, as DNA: TGTGCCAGCAGCTTACAGGTCTCCTACAATGAGCAGTTCTTC.